One and the same sample provided the 8 T cell receptor beta chains below, sequenced in a study of blood T cell repertoires in COVID-19. The protocol was immunoSEQ multiplex PCR, while the TCRdb copy is restricted to in-frame clones and leaves out a portion. The sample lists 35,000 to 50,000 clones, around 82% occurring once. Sequenced material: peripheral blood. Receptors originate from a man older than 75 with acute or convalescent COVID-19.

CDR3 in DNA: TGTGCCAGCATTCGTAGGACAGCGAACACTGAAGCTTTCTTT. Translation: CASIRRTANTEAFF. J is TRBJ1-1 and V is TRBV6-5; TRBD1 might be the D (6 bases). Trimming stripped 7 bases from V and 1 base from J, with 13 bases between. Looked up from germline, CDR1 is MNHEY and CDR2 is SVGAGI. The CDR3 is 14 residues long.

The chain carries TRBV7-3 and TRBJ2-1, with TRBD2 matching 14 bases. CDR1 SGHTA and CDR2 FQGTGA come from the germline V gene. The CDR3 length is 17 residues. V gave up 4 bases and J gave up 3 bases; unmatched junction bases: 5. The DNA for the CDR3 is TGTGCCAGCAGCTCTACTGGGACTAGCGGGAGCTACAATGAGCAGTTCTTC. It specifies CASSSTGTSGSYNEQFF. The full variable domain, its missing parts supplied by reference TRBV7-3 and TRBJ2-1, is GAGVSQTPSNKVTEKGKYVELRCDPISGHTALYWYRQSLGQGPEFLIYFQGTGAADDSGLPNDRFFAVRPEGSVSTLKIQRTERGDSAVYLCASSSTGTSGSYNEQFFGPGTRLTVL.

This clone was detected once. The genes are TRBV5-1 and TRBJ2-1, with 7 bases fitting TRBD2. The CDR3 loop spans 18 amino acids. V was clipped by 3 bases and J by 4 bases; unmatched bases: 16. Germline V gene data show CDR1 as SGHRS and CDR2 as YFSETQ. The CDR3 sequence is CASSSLSGRAGGYNEQFF. CDR3 in DNA: TGCGCCAGCAGCTCCCTTAGTGGGAGGGCCGGTGGGTACAATGAGCAGTTCTTC.

The chain recombines TRBV7-2 with TRBJ2-7; 7 bases agree with TRBD2. Germline lookup yields CDR1 SGHTA and CDR2 FQGNSA. CDR3 length equals 14 residues. V lost 5 bases, J lost 6 bases, and 10 bases stayed unmatched. The CDR3 DNA sequence: TGTGCCAGCAGCGGAGCGGGGCGCGGGGGCGAGCAGTACTTC. It is translated as CASSGAGRGGEQYF. The full variable domain, with the rest looked up from reference TRBV7-2 and TRBJ2-7, is GAGVSQSPSNKVTEKGKDVELRCDPISGHTALYWYRQSLGQGLEFLIYFQGNSAPDKSGLPSDRFSAERTGGSVSTLTIQRTQQEDSAVYLCASSGAGRGGEQYFGPGTRLTVT.

This clone has ten or more counts. This sequence joins TRBV5-1 and TRBJ1-1; D gene uncertain. Germline V gives CDR1 SGHRS, CDR2 YFSETQ. V was cut by 4 bases and J by 3 bases, with 7 bases left in between. The CDR3 has 12 amino acids. CDR3 sequence reads: CASSLGYTEAFF. The CDR3 region has the DNA TGCGCCAGCAGCCTAGGTTACACTGAAGCTTTCTTT.

The V gene is TRBV30, the J gene TRBJ2-7, with 7 bases lining up with TRBD2. Trimming removed 2 bases from V and 7 bases from J; junction bases left unmatched: 8. Looked up from germline, CDR1 is GTSNPN and CDR2 is SVGIG (reference sequence). The CDR3 spans 13 residues. The CDR3: CAWSPGRAVEQYF. CDR3 bases: TGTGCCTGGAGTCCAGGGAGGGCGGTGGAGCAGTACTTC.

The J gene is TRBJ1-3, the V gene TRBV10-1; weak D call: TRBD1 (6 bases). V lost 11 bases and J lost 3, with 14 bases in between. Germline V lookup: CDR1 WNHNN, CDR2 SYGVQD (reference sequence). This CDR3 has 13 residues. The CDR3 is CAAQGRVGNTIYF. The CDR3 region has the DNA TGCGCCGCACAGGGAAGGGTTGGAAACACCATATATTTT.

This rearrangement joins TRBV5-1 to TRBJ2-5; TRBD2 agrees at 7 bases. CDR1 and CDR2 from the germline V gene are SGHRS and YFSETQ. Germline trimming cut 0 bases from V and 1 base from J; bases unmatched to any gene: 3. The CDR3 is made up of 15 amino acids. DNA of the CDR3: TGCGCCAGCAGCTTGGAGCGGGGCCCCCAAGAGACCCAGTACTTC. As protein: CASSLERGPQETQYF.